A single T cell receptor beta chain is shown here with its context. With the read ending 3 residues before the CDR3 end, the germline J gene is used to fill in that end. Clones were read by immunoSEQ multiplex PCR, and TCRdb kept only the in-frame ones, dropping some. This specimen shows tens of thousands of clones; the ten leading clones hold around 9.3%. Germline V CDR1 and CDR2: SGHTA, FQGTGA. CDR3 length equals 16 residues. V was clipped by 2 bases and J by 1 base, with 13 bases between them. This specimen belongs to a study of T cells in women clearing cervical HPV infection. Study background: Cases were women with histologically confirmed HPV16-related CIN3 or worse, including a couple of invasive cancers. For cases, blood was sampled a median around 140 days after lesion detection, interquartile range roughly 80 to 230 days.

The chain is built from TRBV7-3 and TRBJ2-3, with unresolved D. The receptor's source is a woman between 18 and 70 years old with a cervical HPV16 infection that either progressed to CIN3+ or cleared (not recorded which). The sequenced sample consisted of blood buffy coat. The CDR3 loop is CASSLSLPTGTDTQYF. The part of the CDR3 DNA that was read is TGTGCCAGCAGCTTATCTCTCCCCACGGGCACAGATACG. Combining the CDR3 with reference TRBV7-3 and TRBJ2-3 gives the whole variable domain GAGVSQTPSNKVTEKGKYVELRCDPISGHTALYWYRQSLGQGPEFLIYFQGTGAADDSGLPNDRFFAVRPEGSVSTLKIQRTERGDSAVYLCASSLSLPTGTDTQYFGPGTRLTVL.